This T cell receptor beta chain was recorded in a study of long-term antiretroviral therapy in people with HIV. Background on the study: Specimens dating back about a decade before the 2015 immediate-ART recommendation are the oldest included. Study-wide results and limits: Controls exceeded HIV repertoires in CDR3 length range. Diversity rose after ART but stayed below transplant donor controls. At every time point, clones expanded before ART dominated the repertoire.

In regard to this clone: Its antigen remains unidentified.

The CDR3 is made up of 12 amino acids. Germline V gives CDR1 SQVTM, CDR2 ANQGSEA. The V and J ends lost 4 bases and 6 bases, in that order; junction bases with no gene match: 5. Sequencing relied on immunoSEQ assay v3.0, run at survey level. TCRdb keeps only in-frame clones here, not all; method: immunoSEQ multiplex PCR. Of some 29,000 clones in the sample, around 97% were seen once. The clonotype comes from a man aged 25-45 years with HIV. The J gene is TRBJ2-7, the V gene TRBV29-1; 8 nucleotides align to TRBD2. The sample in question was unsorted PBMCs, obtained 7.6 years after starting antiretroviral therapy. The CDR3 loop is CSVGGREGEQYF. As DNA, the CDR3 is TGCAGCGTTGGAGGCCGGGAGGGCGAGCAGTACTTC.